This TCR beta chain was sequenced for a study of T cell responses to AZD1222 COVID-19 vaccine. Study-wide results and caveats: Just a handful of AZD1222 recipients tested seropositive at baseline. Along spike, vaccine-associated CD4 TCRs were found throughout, with dominance at 160-218 and 743-854. Most donors were white British, females outnumbered males, and clonal diversity was possibly underestimated.

Generated by immunoSEQ multiplex PCR, the TCRdb table keeps only in-frame clones and is missing some. The table has 130,000 or so clones, about 89% seen once. The V gene lost 7 bases and the J gene lost 5 bases, with 15 bases spanning the gap. The CDR3 runs to 13 residues. The germline CDR1 and CDR2 sequences are LGHNT and FRNRAP. With regard to this clone: Its target is not known.

The chain is built from TRBV12-5 and TRBJ2-7; TRBD1 might be the D (5 bases). This clonotype was obtained from an adult in good health. The sequenced sample was peripheral blood, obtained on day 0 of AZD1222 vaccination. The CDR3 protein is CASEGDFCHEQYF. The CDR3 DNA reads as TGTGCTAGTGAAGGGGATTTCTGCCACGAGCAGTACTTC.